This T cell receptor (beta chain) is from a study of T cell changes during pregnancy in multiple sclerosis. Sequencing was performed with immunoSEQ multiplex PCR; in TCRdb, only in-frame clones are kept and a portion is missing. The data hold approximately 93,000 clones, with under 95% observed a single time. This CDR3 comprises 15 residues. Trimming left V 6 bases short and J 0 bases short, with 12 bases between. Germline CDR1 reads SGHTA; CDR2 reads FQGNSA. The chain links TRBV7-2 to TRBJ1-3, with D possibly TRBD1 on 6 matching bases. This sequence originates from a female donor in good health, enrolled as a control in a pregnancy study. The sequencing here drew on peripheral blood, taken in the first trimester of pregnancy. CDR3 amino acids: CASRPARGSGNTIYF. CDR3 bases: TGTGCCAGCAGACCAGCCAGGGGCTCTGGAAACACCATATATTTT.